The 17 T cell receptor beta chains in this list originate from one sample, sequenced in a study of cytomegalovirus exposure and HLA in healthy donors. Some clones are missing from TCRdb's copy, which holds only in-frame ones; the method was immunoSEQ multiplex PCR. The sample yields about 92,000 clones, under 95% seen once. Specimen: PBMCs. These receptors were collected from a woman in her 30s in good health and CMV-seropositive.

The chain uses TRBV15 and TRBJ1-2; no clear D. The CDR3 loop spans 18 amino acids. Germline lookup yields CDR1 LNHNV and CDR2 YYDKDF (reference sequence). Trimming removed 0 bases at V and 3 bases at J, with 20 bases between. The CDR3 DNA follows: TGTGCCACCAGCAGAGAACGCCTGGTCCTACAGAAGGACTATGGCTACACCTTC. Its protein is CATSRERLVLQKDYGYTF.

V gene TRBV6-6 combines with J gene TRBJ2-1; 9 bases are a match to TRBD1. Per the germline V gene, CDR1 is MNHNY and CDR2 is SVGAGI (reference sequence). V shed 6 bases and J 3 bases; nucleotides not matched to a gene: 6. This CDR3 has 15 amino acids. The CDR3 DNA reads TGTGCCAGCAGCCCGGACAGGGGCGACTACAATGAGCAGTTCTTC. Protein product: CASSPDRGDYNEQFF.

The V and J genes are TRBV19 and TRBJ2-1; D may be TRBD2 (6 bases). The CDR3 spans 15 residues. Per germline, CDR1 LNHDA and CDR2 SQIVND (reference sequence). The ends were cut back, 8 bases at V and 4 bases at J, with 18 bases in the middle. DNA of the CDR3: TGTGCCAGTTCATCGGGAGCCGCGATTTACAATGAGCAGTTCTTC. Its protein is CASSSGAAIYNEQFF.

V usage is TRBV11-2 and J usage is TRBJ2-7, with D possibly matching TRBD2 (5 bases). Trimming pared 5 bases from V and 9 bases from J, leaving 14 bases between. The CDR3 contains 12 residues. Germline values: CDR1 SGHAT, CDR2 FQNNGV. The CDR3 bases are TGTGCCAGCAGCCCGGAGGTTGCGTGGCAGTACTTC. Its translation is CASSPEVAWQYF.

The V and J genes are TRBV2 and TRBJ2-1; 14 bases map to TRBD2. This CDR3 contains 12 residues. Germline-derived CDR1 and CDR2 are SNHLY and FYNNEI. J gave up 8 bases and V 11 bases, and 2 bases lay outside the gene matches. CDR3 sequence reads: CAGTSGRHEQFF. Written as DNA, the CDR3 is TGTGCCGGGACTAGCGGGAGACATGAGCAGTTCTTC. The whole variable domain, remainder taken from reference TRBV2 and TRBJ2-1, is EPEVTQTPSHQVTQMGQEVILRCVPISNHLYFYWYRQILGQKVEFLVSFYNNEISEKSEIFDDQFSVERPDGSNFTLKIRSTKLEDSAMYFCAGTSGRHEQFFGPGTRLTVL.

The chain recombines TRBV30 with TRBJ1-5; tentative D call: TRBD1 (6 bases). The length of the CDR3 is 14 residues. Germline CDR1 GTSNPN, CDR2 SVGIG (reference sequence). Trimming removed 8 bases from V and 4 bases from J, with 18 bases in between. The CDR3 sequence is CATSKGTTNQPQHF. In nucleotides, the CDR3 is TGTGCCACTTCCAAAGGGACAACTAATCAGCCCCAGCATTTT. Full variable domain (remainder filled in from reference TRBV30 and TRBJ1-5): SQTIHQWPATLVQPVGSPLSLECTVEGTSNPNLYWYRQAAGRGLQLLFYSVGIGQISSEVPQNLSASRPQDRQFILSSKKLLLSDSGFYLCATSKGTTNQPQHFGDGTRLSIL.

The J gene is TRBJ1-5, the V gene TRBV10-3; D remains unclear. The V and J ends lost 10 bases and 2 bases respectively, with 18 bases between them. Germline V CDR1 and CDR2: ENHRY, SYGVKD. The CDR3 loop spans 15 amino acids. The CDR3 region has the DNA TGTGCCACGGGGATCGGGGATGGGGGCAATCAGCCCCAGCATTTT. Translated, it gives CATGIGDGGNQPQHF.

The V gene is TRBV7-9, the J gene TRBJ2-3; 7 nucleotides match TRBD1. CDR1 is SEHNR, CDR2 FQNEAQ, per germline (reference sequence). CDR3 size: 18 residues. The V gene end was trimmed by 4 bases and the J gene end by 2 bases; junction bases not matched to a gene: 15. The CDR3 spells CASSSIHPGTAITDTQYF. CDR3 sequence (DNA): TGTGCCAGCAGCTCCATCCACCCGGGGACAGCGATCACAGATACGCAGTATTTT.

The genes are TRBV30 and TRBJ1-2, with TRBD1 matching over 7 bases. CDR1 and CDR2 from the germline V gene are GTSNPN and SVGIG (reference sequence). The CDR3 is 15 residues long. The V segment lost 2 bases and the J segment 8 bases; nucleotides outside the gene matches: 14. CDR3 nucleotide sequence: TGTGCCTGGAGTTACGGACAGGATCGACTGAGAGGCTACACCTTC. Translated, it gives CAWSYGQDRLRGYTF.

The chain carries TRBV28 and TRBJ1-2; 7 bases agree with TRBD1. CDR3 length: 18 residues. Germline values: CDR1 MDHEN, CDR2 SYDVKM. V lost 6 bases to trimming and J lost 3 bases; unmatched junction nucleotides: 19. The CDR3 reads CASRSSEGAPSWYYGYTF. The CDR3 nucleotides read TGTGCCAGCAGATCGTCAGAGGGGGCCCCTTCATGGTACTATGGCTACACCTTC.

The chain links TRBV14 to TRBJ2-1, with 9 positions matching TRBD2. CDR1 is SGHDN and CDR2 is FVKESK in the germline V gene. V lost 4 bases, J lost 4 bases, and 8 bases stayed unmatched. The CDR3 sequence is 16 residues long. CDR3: CASSPLGSGSYNEQFF. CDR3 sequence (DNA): TGTGCCAGCAGCCCCCTAGGTAGCGGGAGTTACAATGAGCAGTTCTTC.

CDR3 in amino acids: CASSPTGDRHGYTF. Written as DNA, the CDR3 is TGTGCCAGCAGCCCAACAGGGGACAGACATGGCTACACCTTC. The gene calls are TRBV14 and TRBJ1-2; TRBD1 matches at 7 bases. V lost 4 bases to trimming and J lost 6 bases; unmatched junction nucleotides: 8. Germline CDR1 and CDR2: SGHDN and FVKESK. The CDR3 covers 14 residues.

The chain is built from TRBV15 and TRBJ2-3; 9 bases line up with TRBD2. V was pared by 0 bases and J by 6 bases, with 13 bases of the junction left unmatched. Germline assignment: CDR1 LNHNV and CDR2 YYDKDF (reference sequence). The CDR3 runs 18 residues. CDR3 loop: CATSREIVREGRADTQYF. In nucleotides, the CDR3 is TGTGCCACCAGCAGAGAAATCGTGCGGGAGGGCCGCGCGGATACGCAGTATTTT.

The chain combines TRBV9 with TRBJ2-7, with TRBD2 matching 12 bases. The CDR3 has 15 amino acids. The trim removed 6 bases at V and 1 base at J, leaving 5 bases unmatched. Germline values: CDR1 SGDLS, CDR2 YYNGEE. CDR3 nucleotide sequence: TGTGCCAGCACCCGCGGACTAGCGGGATCCTACGAGCAGTACTTC. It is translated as CASTRGLAGSYEQYF.

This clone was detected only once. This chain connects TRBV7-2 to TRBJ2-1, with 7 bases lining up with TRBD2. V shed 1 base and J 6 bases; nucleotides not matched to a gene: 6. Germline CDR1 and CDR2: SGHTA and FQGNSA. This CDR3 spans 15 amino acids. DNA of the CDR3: TGTGCCAGCAGCTTAGTTATCGGGAGGCCCAATGAGCAGTTCTTC. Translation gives CASSLVIGRPNEQFF. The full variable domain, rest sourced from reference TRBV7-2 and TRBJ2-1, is GAGVSQSPSNKVTEKGKDVELRCDPISGHTALYWYRQSLGQGLEFLIYFQGNSAPDKSGLPSDRFSAERTGGSVSTLTIQRTQQEDSAVYLCASSLVIGRPNEQFFGPGTRLTVL.

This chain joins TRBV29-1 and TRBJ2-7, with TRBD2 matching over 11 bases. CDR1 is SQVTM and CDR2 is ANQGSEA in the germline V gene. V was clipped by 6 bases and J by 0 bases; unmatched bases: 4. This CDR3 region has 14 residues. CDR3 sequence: CSVETSGSSYEQYF. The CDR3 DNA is TGCAGCGTCGAAACTAGCGGGAGCTCCTACGAGCAGTACTTC.

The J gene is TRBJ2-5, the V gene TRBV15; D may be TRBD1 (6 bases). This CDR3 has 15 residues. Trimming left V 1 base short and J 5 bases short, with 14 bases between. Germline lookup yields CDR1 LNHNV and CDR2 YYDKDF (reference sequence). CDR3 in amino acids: CATSRAGVPGETQYF. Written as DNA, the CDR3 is TGTGCCACCAGCAGAGCAGGGGTGCCGGGGGAGACCCAGTACTTC. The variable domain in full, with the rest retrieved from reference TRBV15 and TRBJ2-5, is DAMVIQNPRYQVTQFGKPVTLSCSQTLNHNVMYWYQQKSSQAPKLLFHYYDKDFNNEADTPDNFQSRRPNTSFCFLDIRSPGLGDTAMYLCATSRAGVPGETQYFGPGTRLLVL.